Here is one TCR beta chain with its context. Its antigen remains unknown. These data come from a study of cytomegalovirus exposure and HLA in healthy donors. Study findings and constraints: A later analysis found most CMV-associated TCR beta chains apparently HLA-restricted. Previous analysis showed most TCR beta V segments were productive about 90% or about 30% of the time. Sequencing likely generated an artifact that appeared as a cluster of highly shared sequence variants. Roughly even sequencing depth across donors was the assumption behind the presence/absence analyses.

Primers for the PCR totalled 60 Vbeta and 13 Jbeta. TCRdb keeps only in-frame clones here, not all; method: immunoSEQ multiplex PCR. The sample includes approximately 140,000 clones, around 80% of them seen just once. The CDR3 consists of 14 residues. V was clipped by 1 base and J by 7 bases, with 13 bases between them. Germline V gene data show CDR1 as MGHRA and CDR2 as YSYEKL. The receptor was isolated from a woman in her thirties or forties in good health and CMV-seronegative. The rearrangement uses TRBV4-1 and TRBJ1-2, with D hard to call. Sequencing was carried out using PBMCs. This chain's CDR3 is CASSQVSAGGGYTF. DNA for the CDR3: TGCGCCAGCAGCCAAGTGTCAGCCGGAGGTGGCTACACCTTC.